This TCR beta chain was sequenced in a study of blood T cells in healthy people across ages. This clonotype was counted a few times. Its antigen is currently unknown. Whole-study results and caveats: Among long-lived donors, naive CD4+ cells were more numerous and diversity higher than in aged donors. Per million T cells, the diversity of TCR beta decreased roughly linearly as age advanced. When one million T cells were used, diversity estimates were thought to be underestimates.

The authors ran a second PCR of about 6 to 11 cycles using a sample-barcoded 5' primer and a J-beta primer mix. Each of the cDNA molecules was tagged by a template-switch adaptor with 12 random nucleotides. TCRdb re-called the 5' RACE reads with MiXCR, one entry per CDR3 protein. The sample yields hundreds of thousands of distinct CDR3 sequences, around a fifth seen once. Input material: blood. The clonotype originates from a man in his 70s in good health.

The CDR3 is CASSVMGLAGGNEQYF. DNA of the CDR3: TGCGCCAGCAGCGTCATGGGACTAGCGGGAGGAAACGAGCAGTACTTC. The gene calls are TRBV5-1 and TRBJ2-5, with 15 nucleotides matching TRBD2. Near its end, the DNA agrees better with TRBJ2-7, so the J call may be wrong. In germline, CDR1 is SGHRS, CDR2 YFSETQ. This CDR3 spans 16 amino acids.